This T cell receptor beta chain derives from a study of response to subunit inactivated influenza vaccine. Study-wide results and caveats: The study's authors posited that every seasonal influenza vaccination enlists few new T cells.

The CDR3 has 16 residues. V shed 1 base and J shed 4 bases, with 11 bases lying between them. Germline V CDR1 and CDR2: SGHTA, FQGNSA. TCRdb redid the calling of the RT-PCR reads with MiXCR, one entry per CDR3 protein. This repertoire shows about 520,000 distinct CDR3 sequences, 25% found once; its top ten account for 1.5% to 2%. Only a few counts were recorded for this clonotype. Its antigen is as yet unknown. This receptor was taken from a man in his fifties who received an inactivated influenza vaccine. This specimen was CD4+ T cells sorted from PBMCs, taken less than 6 days after vaccination. The chain combines TRBV7-2 with TRBJ2-6; D unresolved. CDR3 coding DNA: TGTGCCAGCAGCTTAGATGTATCCGGAGGGGCCAACGTCCTGACTTTC. Amino acid sequence: CASSLDVSGGANVLTF.